A selection of T cell receptor beta chains follows, all from one sample in a study of T cells in localized non-small cell lung cancer. Only in-frame clones appear in the TCRdb table, and some are missing; sequencing was by immunoSEQ multiplex PCR. The sample carries some 25,000 clones, 88% recorded once. Sequencing was performed on peripheral blood mononuclear cells, taken before any cancer treatment. The source of these receptors is a woman aged 35 to 69 with stage III lung adenocarcinoma. The conserved cysteine and the conserved F or W are not part of the CDR3 here.

CDR3 length,V gene,CDR3 protein
16,TRBV4-3,ASSQPEAGGCSNQPQH
14,TRBV5-1,ASRYRRSGTDGGYT
13,TRBV27,ASKFQAYPTDTQY
8,TRBV29-1,SVLSYGYT
14,TRBV19,ASIFGRGTTGTEAF
12,TRBV30,AWSAGTGSYEQY
15,TRBV19,ASSNHKSPTLYTEAF
13,TRBV4-1,ASSQDRSGKETQY
15,TRBV7-2,ASSAGGAGASTDTQY
12,TRBV18,ASSPPRQGDGYT
13,TRBV7-2,ASSLVSGADNEQF
11,TRBV5-4,ASSLSAYNEQF
14,TRBV7-6,ASSLLAGVGTGELF
14,TRBV4-3,ASSQTRDRGLYEQY
15,TRBV9,ASSVESLAVNTGELF
11,TRBV6-6,ASSTQENTEAF
13,TRBV2,ASSGIGTGYYEQY
13,TRBV10-1,ASRDWRPSTDTQY
12,TRBV5-4,AGSSQGANQPQH
12,TRBV4-3,ASSEDRGRSEAF
11,TRBV9,ASSVTPGGTTF
11,TRBV11-2,ASSLGGLTEQY
13,TRBV11-2,ASSIGQVSGNTIY
13,TRBV5-6,ASSFGGTNTGELF
14,TRBV7-8,ASSVWDRVGTDTQY